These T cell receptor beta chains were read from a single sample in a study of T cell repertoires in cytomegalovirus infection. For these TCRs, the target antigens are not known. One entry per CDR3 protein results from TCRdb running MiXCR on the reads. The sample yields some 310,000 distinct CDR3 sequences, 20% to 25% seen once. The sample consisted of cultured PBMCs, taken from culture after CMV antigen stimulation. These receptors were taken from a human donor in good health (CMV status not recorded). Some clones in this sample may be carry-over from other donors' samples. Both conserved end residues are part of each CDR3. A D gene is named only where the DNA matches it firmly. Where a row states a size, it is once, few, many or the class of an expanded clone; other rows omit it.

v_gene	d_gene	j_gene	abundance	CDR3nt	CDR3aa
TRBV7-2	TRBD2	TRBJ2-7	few	TGTGCCAGCAGCTTAGTGACTAGCGGGAGATACGAGCAGTACTTC	CASSLVTSGRYEQYF
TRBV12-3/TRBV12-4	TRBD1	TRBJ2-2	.	TGTGCCAGCAGTTTAGGGAGACAGGGTACCGGGGAGCTGTTTTTT	CASSLGRQGTGELFF
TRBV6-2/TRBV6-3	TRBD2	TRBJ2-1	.	TGTGCCAGCAGTTCGGGATCAACTAGCGGACCGGGAGATGAGCAGTTCTTC	CASSSGSTSGPGDEQFF
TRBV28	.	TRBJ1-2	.	TGTGCCAGCAGTCTAGGACAAGAAGGCTACACCTTC	CASSLGQEGYTF
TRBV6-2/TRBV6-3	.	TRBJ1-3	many	TGTGCCAGCCGGGGCGGCTCTGGAAACACCATATATTTT	CASRGGSGNTIYF
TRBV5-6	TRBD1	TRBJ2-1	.	TGTGCCAGCAATCTTGCTAGGACAGGGGCTTACAATGAGCAGTTCTTC	CASNLARTGAYNEQFF
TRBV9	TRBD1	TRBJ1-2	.	TGTGCCAGCAGCCCGACAGGGGGACGAGGGATCTATGGCTACACCTTC	CASSPTGGRGIYGYTF
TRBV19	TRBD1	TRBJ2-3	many	TGTGCCAGTAGTAGGACAGGGGGCCGGGGTCCAACAGATACGCAGTATTTT	CASSRTGGRGPTDTQYF
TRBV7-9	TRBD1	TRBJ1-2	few	TGTGCCAGCAGCGCGACAGGGGGTCTTGTCTATGGCTACACCTTC	CASSATGGLVYGYTF
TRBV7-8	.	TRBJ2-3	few	TGTGCCAGCAGCTTAAGGTGGGAGGACACAGATACGCAGTATTTT	CASSLRWEDTDTQYF
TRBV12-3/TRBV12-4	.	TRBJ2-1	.	TGTGCCAGCAGTTACGTAGCGGAGACCCAGTTCTTC	CASSYVAETQFF
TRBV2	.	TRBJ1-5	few	TGTGCCAGCACTCCCAGCGAGGTCAATCAGCCCCAGCATTTT	CASTPSEVNQPQHF
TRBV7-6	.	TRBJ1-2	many	TGTGCCAGCAGCTTGCGGGGGGGGACTAACTATGGCTACACCTTC	CASSLRGGTNYGYTF
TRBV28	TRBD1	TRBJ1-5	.	TGTGCCAGCAGTCCCCCGGGACAGGGTTCGGGCCAGCCCCAGCATTTT	CASSPPGQGSGQPQHF
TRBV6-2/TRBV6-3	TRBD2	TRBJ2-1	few	TGTGCCAGCGGCGTCGGACTAGCGTTGGATGAGCAGTTCTTC	CASGVGLALDEQFF
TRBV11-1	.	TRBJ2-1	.	TGTGCCAGCAGCCCGATAGGAGGGAGAAGAATAAATGAGCAGTTCTTC	CASSPIGGRRINEQFF
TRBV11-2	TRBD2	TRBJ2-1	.	TGTGCCAGCAGCTTATTGGCGGGGGTCCGCTACAATGAGCAGTTCTTC	CASSLLAGVRYNEQFF
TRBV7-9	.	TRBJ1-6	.	TGTGCCAGCAGCTCGGGGTTGGGGGCAGGGTCACCCCTCCACTTT	CASSSGLGAGSPLHF
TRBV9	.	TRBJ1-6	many	TGTGCCAGCAGCGTAGCGGCGCCTGGCGGTTCACCCCTCCACTTT	CASSVAAPGGSPLHF
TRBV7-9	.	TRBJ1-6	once	TGTGCCAGCACTTCGGGCACTTCACCCCTCCACTTT	CASTSGTSPLHF
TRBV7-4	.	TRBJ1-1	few	TGTGCCAGCAGCCTCGGACAGCCTGGGGCCACTGAAGCTTTCTTT	CASSLGQPGATEAFF
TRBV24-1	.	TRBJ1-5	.	TGTGCCACCTCCCCAGGGAATCAGCCCCAGCATTTT	CATSPGNQPQHF
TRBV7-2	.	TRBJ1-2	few	TGTGCCAGCAGCGGAGGGTTTGGAAACTATGGCTACACCTTC	CASSGGFGNYGYTF
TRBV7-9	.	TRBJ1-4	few	TGTGCCAGCAGCTCGGAACCAAGAGAAAAACTGTTTTTT	CASSSEPREKLFF
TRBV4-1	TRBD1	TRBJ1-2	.	TGCGCCAGCAGCCAAGCAACAGGGGGGCGTGGGCTTGGCTACACCTTC	CASSQATGGRGLGYTF
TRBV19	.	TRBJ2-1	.	TGTGCCTCCGAAACGGGGACCGACAATAATGAGCAGTTCTTC	CASETGTDNNEQFF
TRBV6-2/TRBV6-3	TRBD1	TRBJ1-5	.	TGTGCCAGCAGCGGACAGGGGGCGAGAGTTTCCCGCAATCAGCCCCAGCATTTT	CASSGQGARVSRNQPQHF